The clone carrying this TCR beta chain was seen more than once but under ten times. Through Arm-PCR of CDR3 regions and iRepertoire HTBI primers, TCR beta libraries were built. TCRdb fed the multiplex PCR reads into MiXCR, producing one record per CDR3 protein. The data hold over 500,000 distinct CDR3 sequences, with 16% observed a single time. The data are from a study of regulatory T cells in long-lasting Graves disease. Trimming cost V 2 bases and J 5 bases, with 10 bases left between them. Looked up from germline, CDR1 is KGHSH and CDR2 is LQKENI. The CDR3 has 14 residues. Time point defined: newly diagnosed GD, antithyroid drugs for less than 3 months. Following extraction of RNA from PBMCs, that RNA was used to make the TCR library. The patients included were those that came from an endocrinology department in Xi'an, China. The same sample was also studied in work on T cells in Graves' hyperthyroidism and ophthalmopathy.

Sequencing used peripheral blood mononuclear cells (PBMCs), obtained at new diagnosis, from a patient treated with antithyroid drugs. The genes are TRBV18 and TRBJ1-5; D remains unclear. This sequence originates from a woman aged 25 to 39 with Graves disease. CDR3 DNA: TGTGCCAGCTCACCAGGGTCCGGGCATCAGCCCCAGCATTTT. Residues: CASSPGSGHQPQHF.